This T cell receptor beta chain was retrieved from a study of blood T cell repertoires in COVID-19. Measured with immunoSEQ multiplex PCR; TCRdb has only the in-frame clones, and not every one. The table shows 350,000 to 450,000 clones, with 89% occurring only once. Germline CDR1 reads SGHTA; CDR2 reads FQGNSA. V lost 5 bases and J lost 0; bases outside the gene matches: 4. CDR3 length: 15 residues. Sequenced: peripheral blood. This TCR was sampled from a woman aged 40 to 55 with COVID-19, enrolled during active disease. This chain uses TRBV7-2 with TRBJ2-5, with 9 bases fitting TRBD2. CDR3 loop: CASSQVAGDQETQYF. The CDR3 DNA sequence: TGTGCCAGCAGCCAGGTAGCGGGGGACCAAGAGACCCAGTACTTC.